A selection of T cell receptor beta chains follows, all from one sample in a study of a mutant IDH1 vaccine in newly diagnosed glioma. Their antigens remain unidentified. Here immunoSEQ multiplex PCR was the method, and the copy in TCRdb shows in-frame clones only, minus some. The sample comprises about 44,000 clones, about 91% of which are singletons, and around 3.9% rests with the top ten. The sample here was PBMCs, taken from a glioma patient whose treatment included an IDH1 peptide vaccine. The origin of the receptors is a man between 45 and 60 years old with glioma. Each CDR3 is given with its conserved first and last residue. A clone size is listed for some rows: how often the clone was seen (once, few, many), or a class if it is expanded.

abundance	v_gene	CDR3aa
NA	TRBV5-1	CASSYPGRTDTQYF
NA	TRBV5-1	CASSLGGLGSNQPQHF
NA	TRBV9	CASSPGQGLAEKLFF
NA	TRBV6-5	CASRVGGLGQPQHF
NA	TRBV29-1	CSVEQGNTEAFF
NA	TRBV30	CAWRSNTEAFF
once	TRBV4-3	CASSPSVGNTIYF
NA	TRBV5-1	CASTTTSTDTQYF
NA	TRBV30	CAWSGRDSTKQYF
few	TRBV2	CASSPRTGIGNEQFF
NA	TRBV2	CASRQGVREKLFF
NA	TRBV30	CAWVSGAFYGYTF
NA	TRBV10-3	CAIRDRDNEKLFF
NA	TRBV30	CAWSPWAAEWGTEAFF
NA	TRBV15	CATSGTKYNEQFF
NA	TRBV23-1	CASSQVLFGHGYTF
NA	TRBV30	CAWSAGRSVSNQPQHF
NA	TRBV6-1	CASSEDNGGNTEAFF
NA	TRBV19	CASSTGLAYNEQFF
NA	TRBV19	CASSLTVPGQPQHF
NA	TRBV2	CATRDRSRDTQYF
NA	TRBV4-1	CASSQVFGGGNQPQHF
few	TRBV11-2	CASSPLPESSGANVLTF
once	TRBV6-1	CASSGYLANTGELFF
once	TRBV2	CASSEIRETGELFF
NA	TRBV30	CAWSGTSSYEQYF
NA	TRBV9	CASGEGVLYNEQFF
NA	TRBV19	CASRKTENTEAFF
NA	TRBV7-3	CTSEGGLAGCAGANVLTF
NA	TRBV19	CASSIGGAGVYEQYF
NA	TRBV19	CASSIDSLGEQYF
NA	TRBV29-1	CSVERAGVEETQYF
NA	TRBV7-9	CASSLAQENTEAFF
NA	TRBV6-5	CASSYSRGTEAFF
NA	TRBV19	CASSTPVQGAGYGYTF
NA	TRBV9	CASSVGGEGDEQYF
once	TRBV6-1	CASSERGPGANVLTF
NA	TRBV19	CASSIGHRAQPQHF
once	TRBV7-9	CASSPRDGWENTEAFF
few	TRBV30	CAWSVQGIGNQPQHF
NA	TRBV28	CASSFAGSYNEQFF
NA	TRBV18	CASSREVQETQYF
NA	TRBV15	CATSRDRMNTEAFF
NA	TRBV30	CALWTGEASGANVLTF
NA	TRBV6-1	CASSGGRGTQYF
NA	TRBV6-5	CASRHSGTEDYEQYF